Presented here are 15 T cell receptor beta chains from one specimen sequenced in a study of T cells in Graves' hyperthyroidism and ophthalmopathy. The CDR3 regions of TCR beta were amplified from RNA transcripts. The HTBI primer set was used in a first-round RT-PCR of the TCR CDR3. MiXCR was run by TCRdb on the multiplex PCR reads, yielding one entry per CDR3 protein. The sample includes under 650,000 distinct CDR3 sequences, roughly 15% of them seen just once. Material: blood. These receptors all come from a woman in her 30s with Graves' hyperthyroidism.

Concerning this clonotype itself: A clone one base away is much larger, so this may be a read error. The rearrangement joins TRBV20-1 to TRBJ2-7; 16 nucleotides agree with TRBD2. The DNA end is more similar to TRBJ2-1, so the J call may be wrong. This CDR3 comprises 19 residues. The germline V gene encodes CDR1 DFQATT and CDR2 SNEGSKA (reference sequence). CDR3 in amino acids: CSARGAVGTSGRVGYEQFF. CDR3 sequence (DNA): TGCAGTGCTAGAGGGGCGGTCGGGACTAGCGGGAGGGTTGGTTACGAGCAGTTCTTC.

The rearrangement uses TRBV6-5 and TRBJ2-1; D remains unclear. The CDR3 consists of 15 residues. Germline V gives CDR1 MNHEY, CDR2 SVGAGI. V gave up 2 bases and J gave up 2 bases, with 10 bases separating them. CDR3 in amino acids: CASSYVEQPYNEQFF. The CDR3, as DNA: TGTGCCAGCAGTTACGTCGAGCAGCCCTACAATGAGCAGTTCTTC.

This clonotype has only a few counts. V gene TRBV6-5 combines with J gene TRBJ2-7; D unresolved. Trimming left V 0 bases short and J 6 bases short, with 6 bases between. This CDR3 spans 12 amino acids. Germline V lookup: CDR1 MNHEY, CDR2 SVGAGI. The CDR3 sequence is CASSYSGSEQYF. The CDR3, as DNA: TGTGCCAGCAGTTACTCCGGCTCCGAGCAGTACTTC.

In its sample, this clonotype was seen many times. The chain links TRBV6-5 to TRBJ2-1; D is unclear. This CDR3 has 16 amino acids. Per germline, CDR1 MNHEY and CDR2 SVGAGI. Trimming stripped 0 bases from V and 5 bases from J, with 14 bases between. In DNA, the CDR3 is TGTGCCAGCAGTTACTCGGTCTCCCGACTGAACAATGAGCAGTTCTTC. Its protein is CASSYSVSRLNNEQFF.

There are many counts of this clonotype. V usage is TRBV11-3 and J usage is TRBJ2-3; a possible D gene is TRBD2 (5 bases). The CDR3 length is 16 residues. Germline CDR1 is SGHNT and CDR2 is YENEEA. The V end lost 4 bases, the J end lost 4 bases, and 18 bases lay between the germline ends. CDR3 nucleotides: TGTGCCAGCAGCTCTCTCCGAGGGCTGAGTGCAGATACGCAGTATTTT. Its protein product is CASSSLRGLSADTQYF.

This clonotype was counted between two and nine times. This chain joins TRBV10-1 and TRBJ2-5; no reliable D call. This CDR3 spans 14 amino acids. Germline V gene sequence: CDR1 WNHNN, CDR2 SYGVQD (reference sequence). Trimming took 4 bases from V and 4 from J, leaving 13 bases between them. The CDR3 DNA is TGCGCCAGCAGTGGTGATAGCCAGAGAGAGACCCAGTACTTC. Protein sequence: CASSGDSQRETQYF.

Regarding this clonotype: Since the CDR3 does not end with the conserved phenylalanine or tryptophan, this likely comes from a read error. The chain recombines TRBV28 with TRBJ2-7; 9 bases agree with TRBD2. The CDR3 length is 14 residues. Germline CDR1 is MDHEN and CDR2 is SYDVKM. The junction had 5 bases not matched to a gene; V was cut back by 3 bases and J by 5 bases. The CDR3 sequence is CASSFLAGRDEQYL. DNA of the CDR3: TGTGCCAGCAGTTTCCTAGCGGGAAGGGACGAGCAGTACCTC.

V is TRBV4-1 and J is TRBJ2-7, with 11 nucleotides matching TRBD2. This CDR3 is built from 18 residues. In germline, CDR1 is MGHRA, CDR2 YSYEKL. The V and J ends lost 0 bases and 1 base, in that order; junction bases with no gene match: 8. The CDR3 reads CASSQELWRLAGSYEQYF. CDR3 in DNA: TGCGCCAGCAGCCAAGAGCTTTGGAGACTAGCGGGATCCTACGAGCAGTACTTC.

Many counts were recorded for this clonotype. J is TRBJ2-1 and V is TRBV20-1, with 7 bases matching TRBD2. The CDR3 loop spans 15 amino acids. Germline-derived CDR1 and CDR2 are DFQATT and SNEGSKA (reference sequence). J gave up 3 bases and V 3 bases, and 8 bases lay outside the gene matches. The DNA of the CDR3 is TGCAGTGCTAGTTTGAGCGGACTAGGCTACAATGAGCAGTTCTTC. Encoded protein: CSASLSGLGYNEQFF.

V usage is TRBV13 and J usage is TRBJ1-2; 11 bases match TRBD1. V gave up 8 bases and J gave up 8 bases; unmatched junction bases: 4. CDR3 length equals 12 residues. Germline loops: CDR1 PRHDT, CDR2 FYEKMQ (reference sequence). The CDR3 DNA sequence: TGTGCCAGCTTGGGACAGGGGGAGGGCTACACCTTC. This sequence encodes CASLGQGEGYTF.

V and J are TRBV29-1 and TRBJ2-3; TRBD2 matches at 8 bases. The CDR3 has 13 residues. Germline V gene data show CDR1 as SQVTM and CDR2 as ANQGSEA. V dropped 4 bases and J dropped 6; count of bases not matched to a gene: 6. CDR3 in DNA: TGCAGCGTTGCAGCGGGAGAGTGGGATACGCAGTATTTT. This translates into CSVAAGEWDTQYF.

This clonotype has just a few counts. The rearrangement joins TRBV28 to TRBJ2-2; 9 bases align to TRBD1. Trimming took 1 base from V and 7 from J; bases not matched to a gene: 7. The germline CDR1 and CDR2 sequences are MDHEN and SYDVKM. The CDR3 extends over 16 amino acids. Written as DNA, the CDR3 is TGTGCCAGCAGTTTATTCGGGACAGGGTCGGTCGGGGAGCTGTTTTTT. This translates into CASSLFGTGSVGELFF. Combining the CDR3 with reference TRBV28 and TRBJ2-2 gives the whole variable domain DVKVTQSSRYLVKRTGEKVFLECVQDMDHENMFWYRQDPGLGLRLIYFSYDVKMKEKGDIPEGYSVSREKKERFSLILESASTNQTSMYLCASSLFGTGSVGELFFGEGSRLTVL.

This clonotype was detected many times. The V gene is TRBV12-3 or TRBV12-4, the J gene TRBJ1-5; D gene unclear. The CDR3 extends over 17 amino acids. The ends were cut back, 4 bases at V and 6 bases at J, with 22 bases in the middle. The CDR3 DNA sequence: TGTGCCAGCAGTTGGGGTTTTTCGGCAGGTCGGGGTCAGCCCCAGCATTTT. This codes for CASSWGFSAGRGQPQHF.

V usage is TRBV7-2 and J usage is TRBJ1-1, with TRBD1 matching over 12 bases. Per germline, CDR1 SGHTA and CDR2 FQGNSA. The CDR3 loop spans 16 amino acids. Trimming removed 4 bases from V and 1 base from J; junction bases left unmatched: 4. The CDR3: CASSSGGQGANTEAFF. CDR3 in DNA: TGTGCCAGCAGCTCAGGGGGACAGGGGGCGAACACTGAAGCTTTCTTT.

At least ten counts were recorded for this clonotype. This chain connects TRBV11-2 to TRBJ2-1; 7 nucleotides agree with TRBD1. The J segment lost 9 bases and the V segment lost 5 bases, leaving 13 bases of the junction unmatched. The CDR3 covers 15 residues. The germline gives CDR1 SGHAT, CDR2 FQNNGV. The CDR3 DNA sequence: TGTGCCAGCAGCCAGGGGGATAGCGACGCTGCTGAGCAGTTCTTC. Protein product: CASSQGDSDAAEQFF. The full variable domain, in which reference TRBV11-2 and TRBJ2-1 provide the parts outside the CDR3, is EAGVAQSPRYKIIEKRQSVAFWCNPISGHATLYWYQQILGQGPKLLIQFQNNGVVDDSQLPKDRFSAERLKGVDSTLKIQPAKLEDSAVYLCASSQGDSDAAEQFFGPGTRLTVL.